A single sample gave rise to the 18 T cell receptor beta chains below, sequenced in a study of blood T cells in healthy people across ages. Next came a second PCR, run for about 6 to 12 cycles, which used a sample-barcoded 5' primer along with a J-beta primer mix. TCRdb independently ran MiXCR on the 5' RACE reads; one entry per CDR3 protein. This table has roughly 1,700,000 distinct CDR3 sequences, 28% appearing once. Specimen: blood. Receptor source: a woman in her 30s in good health.

This clonotype was observed at least ten times. The gene calls are TRBV10-3 and TRBJ2-7; no clear D. The CDR3 loop spans 13 amino acids. CDR1 and CDR2 (germline): ENHRY, SYGVKD. The V gene lost 1 base and the J gene lost 6 bases, with 10 bases spanning the gap. For the CDR3, the DNA is TGTGCCATCAGTGAGTATACCTCAGGCGAGCAGTACTTC. Residues: CAISEYTSGEQYF.

This clonotype turned up a few times. This rearrangement joins TRBV14 to TRBJ2-7; D might be TRBD2 (5 bases). CDR3 length equals 14 residues. V lost 1 base to trimming and J lost 6 bases, with 13 bases between them. Per germline, CDR1 SGHDN and CDR2 FVKESK. The CDR3 nucleotides are TGTGCCAGCAGCCAAGGCGGGTGGCGTACCGAGCAGTACTTC. Translated, it gives CASSQGGWRTEQYF.

V is TRBV27 and J is TRBJ2-7; D may be TRBD1 or TRBD2 (6 bases each). CDR3 length: 14 residues. CDR1 and CDR2 (germline): MNHEY, SMNVEV (reference sequence). Trimming removed 6 bases from V and 1 base from J, with 13 bases in between. Here the CDR3 reads CASRGGGRSYEQYF. The DNA for the CDR3 is TGTGCCAGCAGGGGGGGCGGGCGGTCCTACGAGCAGTACTTC.

This CDR3 reads CASSDPTSGMEETQYF. The CDR3 bases are TGTGCCAGCAGCGACCCGACTAGCGGGATGGAAGAGACCCAGTACTTC. The chain links TRBV7-9 to TRBJ2-5; TRBD2 matches 11 bases. Per the germline V gene, CDR1 is SEHNR and CDR2 is FQNEAQ (reference sequence). The ends lost 5 bases at V and 3 bases at J; junction bases unmatched: 8. This CDR3 contains 16 residues.

Concerning this clonotype: No conserved phenylalanine or tryptophan ends this CDR3, so it is likely a read error. No DNA is shown, since the ends of the CDR3 on it are uncertain; the CDR3 is the one TCRdb lists. J is TRBJ2-3 and V is TRBV12-3 or TRBV12-4; the table's D call TRBD1 went unverified against the DNA. The CDR3 is 14 residues long, counting both termini. CDR3 residues: CACSPGQGTDTEYS.

This clonotype was seen more than once but under ten times. The chain has TRBV11-2 and TRBJ2-7; D possibly corresponds to TRBD2 (5 bases). This CDR3 has 14 amino acids. Trimming shortened V by 0 bases and J by 5 bases, and 11 bases separated the two germline ends. Germline-derived CDR1 and CDR2 are SGHAT and FQNNGV. CDR3 coding DNA: TGTGCCAGCAGCTTAGAGCCGGGAATGGACGAGCAGTACTTC. Translating gives CASSLEPGMDEQYF.

There are many counts of this clonotype. The V gene is TRBV29-1, the J gene TRBJ2-1, with TRBD2 as a possible D gene (6 bases). The CDR3 contains 12 residues. The germline gives CDR1 SQVTM, CDR2 ANQGSEA. V gave up 6 bases and J gave up 6 bases, with 12 bases separating them. This CDR3 is CSVEGLANEQFF. The CDR3 DNA follows: TGCAGCGTAGAGGGACTCGCCAATGAGCAGTTCTTC.

This clonotype was seen at least ten times. The rearrangement uses TRBV12-3 or TRBV12-4 and TRBJ1-2; TRBD1 agrees at 12 bases. J gave up 6 bases and V 8 bases, and 4 bases lay outside the gene matches. The CDR3 contains 13 residues. CDR3 in DNA: TGTGCCAGCCGGGACAGGGGGCTTCATGGCTACACCTTC. Translation gives CASRDRGLHGYTF.

Many counts were recorded for this clonotype. The chain employs TRBV29-1 and TRBJ2-6, with D perhaps TRBD1 (5 bases). The CDR3 is 14 amino acids. Germline V lookup: CDR1 SQVTM, CDR2 ANQGSEA. V lost 6 bases, J lost 0 bases, and 9 bases lay in between. The CDR3 spells CSVDSNSGANVLTF. The CDR3 DNA reads TGCAGCGTCGACAGTAACTCTGGGGCCAACGTCCTGACTTTC.

This clonotype was seen many times. The rearrangement links TRBV6-6 to TRBJ1-2, with TRBD1 matching 7 bases. The CDR3 has 14 amino acids. Looked up from germline, CDR1 is MNHNY and CDR2 is SVGAGI (reference sequence). The V and J ends lost 0 bases and 6 bases, in that order; junction bases with no gene match: 4. The CDR3 DNA reads TGTGCCAGCAGTTACTCGAATCAGGGGGATGGCTACACCTTC. Translating gives CASSYSNQGDGYTF.

For this clonotype: Given a much more abundant clone one base away, this may be a read error. The chain is built from TRBV4-2 and TRBJ2-1; 7 nucleotides align to TRBD2. The V gene end was trimmed by 5 bases and the J gene end by 0 bases; junction bases not matched to a gene: 4. Germline V gives CDR1 LGHNA, CDR2 YNFKEQ. CDR3 length equals 15 residues. As DNA, the CDR3 is TGTGCCAGCAGCGCAGCGGGGAGCTCCTACAATGAGCAGTTCTTC. Its translation: CASSAAGSSYNEQFF.

A word on this clonotype: The junction departs from the called germline gene at one end, perhaps through a read error. The chain employs TRBV30 and TRBJ2-2; 7 bases line up with TRBD1. The CDR3 extends over 15 amino acids. The V gene's germline CDR1 is GTSNPN and CDR2 SVGIG (reference sequence). For the CDR3, the DNA is TGTGCCTGGAGTGCGACAGGGTCGAACACCGGGGATCTGTTTTTT. It specifies CAWSATGSNTGDLFF.

This clonotype was recorded a few times. This chain connects TRBV7-9 to TRBJ1-1, with 7 bases matching TRBD1. The ends lost 5 bases at V and 0 bases at J; junction bases unmatched: 9. Germline CDR1 is SEHNR and CDR2 is FQNEAQ (reference sequence). The CDR3 has 16 amino acids. The CDR3 loop reads CASSPQDRIVNTEAFF. The CDR3 DNA sequence: TGTGCCAGCAGCCCACAGGACAGGATCGTGAACACTGAAGCTTTCTTT.

This clonotype was counted at least ten times. The chain's CDR3 is CASSPTDGYTF. In DNA, the CDR3 is TGTGCCAGCAGCCCGACAGATGGCTACACCTTC. V usage is TRBV11-2 and J usage is TRBJ1-2; D is perhaps TRBD1 (5 bases). There are 11 residues in the CDR3. Looked up from germline, CDR1 is SGHAT and CDR2 is FQNNGV. The germline V and J ends were trimmed by 5 bases and 6 bases, with 7 bases remaining between them.

CDR3 region: CASSQGFSRAGGRDEQFF. In DNA, the CDR3 is TGCGCCAGCAGCCAAGGCTTTTCTAGAGCGGGGGGCCGGGATGAGCAGTTCTTC. The chain has TRBV4-1 and TRBJ2-1, with 9 bases aligning to TRBD2. CDR1 is MGHRA and CDR2 is YSYEKL in the germline V gene. This CDR3 region has 18 residues. V gave up 1 base and J gave up 8 bases; unmatched junction bases: 15.

The chain uses TRBV15 and TRBJ2-3; D remains ambiguous. Trimming stripped 3 bases from V and 6 bases from J, with 19 bases between. The germline CDR1 and CDR2 sequences are LNHNV and YYDKDF (reference sequence). The CDR3 has 16 amino acids. CDR3 nucleotide sequence: TGTGCCACCAGCAGGTCTCCGGGCCTCACCGTGGATACGCAGTATTTT. This sequence encodes CATSRSPGLTVDTQYF.

This clonotype came up many times. The CDR3 here is CSVEDFLSEQFF. CDR3 in DNA: TGCAGCGTTGAAGACTTCCTTAGTGAGCAGTTCTTC. V and J are TRBV29-1 and TRBJ2-1; D ambiguous. This CDR3 has 12 amino acids. CDR1 and CDR2 from the germline V gene are SQVTM and ANQGSEA. Trimming took 0 bases from V and 9 from J, leaving 9 bases between them.

Comment on this clonotype: Since a much larger clone is just one base distant, this may be a read error. The chain uses TRBV29-1 and TRBJ2-7; no clear D gene. This CDR3 region has 11 residues. V was pared by 8 bases and J by 3 bases, with 11 bases between. Germline V gene sequence: CDR1 SQVTM, CDR2 ANQGSEA. The CDR3 nucleotides are TGCAGCACCGGTTGGGGCTACGAGCAGTACTTC. It codes for CSTGWGYEQYF.